A single T cell receptor (beta chain) is shown here with its context. The specificity of this receptor is unknown. No base-level quality is on record; no much larger clone is a single base apart. The sample comes from a study of blood T cell repertoires in COVID-19 (dated by TCRdb to about 2020). Notes on the research overall: Samples from collaborators originated in the United States, Italy and Spain and spanned both the acute and convalescent phases of COVID-19. The material from the prospective study consisted of cDNA or gDNA derived from T cells, B-cell-depleted T cells, or PBMCs. The repertoires were released in a freely available public database intended as a resource for research on the immune response to SARS-CoV-2. HLA class I and class II types, where available, came from metadata supplied by the sample provider rather than from assay-based typing. Samples came from the ongoing ImmuneRACE study (first 160 participants) plus 1,254 subjects from 6 global collaborators. The sample metadata nearly always contained a de-identified subject ID, COVID-19 status, age in years and sex. Deeply sampled blood TCRbeta repertoires from subjects exposed to, actively infected with, or recovered from COVID-19 were included in the dataset.

Each collaborating institution followed its own protocols to collect whole blood in K2EDTA tubes. Collaborator samples were shipped for TCRbeta analysis as frozen whole blood, isolated PBMCs, or DNA extracted from either sample type. TCRbeta CDR3 regions were amplified from genomic DNA by means of the immunoSEQ Assay, a bias-controlled multiplex PCR. The source study handled its data this way. Nucleated cell counts per sample were estimated from amplification of reference gene primers within the assay. To quantify the absolute abundance of each unique TCRbeta CDR3 rearrangement, sequence reads were collapsed and filtered. For each sample, productive Simpson clonality was calculated by taking the square root of Simpson's diversity index across productive rearrangements. TCRdb took over this immuneACCESS table, retaining in-frame rearrangements with V and J assigned. Such tables are incomplete; in checked studies, under half of the missing clones stem from an unresolved V gene, and the remainder is unexplained. The DNA was the basis for D and trimming; V, J and clone size are from that table. For this sample the table gives 130,000 or so clones, of which roughly 90% were detected only once. Around 2.1% of the sample is in the top ten clones.

Study-wide conclusions, independent of this receptor: How much clinical and demographic metadata was included differed by source and by participant, and the metadata was provided uncurated.

The receptor comes from a man between 65 and 80 years old with active COVID-19. The sample comprised peripheral blood.

Here is the DNA: TGTGCCAGCAGCTCCCGGACAGGGGCGAACACCGGGGAGCTGTTTTTT. It codes for CASSSRTGANTGELFF. The chain is assembled from TRBV5-4 and TRBJ2-2; TRBD1 agrees with 9 junctional bases. There are 16 amino acids in the CDR3, from cysteine to phenylalanine inclusive. The sequence is cut down to CDR3 DNA, 48 bases in frame from base 1. Based on the germline V gene (reference sequence), the CDR1 and CDR2 sequences are SGHNT and YYREEE. The junction shows trimming of 3 bases on V and 0 bases on J, and the gene matches do not reach 3 bases of it.